These 18 T cell receptor beta chains were all obtained from the same sample, sequenced in a study of shared clonotypes between healthy human individuals. Naive CD8 cells lacked CD45RO and underwent positive selection for CCR7, leaving out terminally differentiated effector memory CD45RA+ cells. The repertoire was sequenced with immunoSEQ multiplex PCR; TCRdb's copy has only in-frame clones and lacks some. Here the sample spans some 2,000,000 clones, about 95% being singletons. Material: naive CD8+ T cells sorted from blood. Every receptor here comes from a man aged 18 to 29 in good health.

This clone was counted once. The chain couples TRBV6-5 to TRBJ2-1, with 11 positions matching TRBD2. Germline-derived CDR1 and CDR2 are MNHEY and SVGAGI. The CDR3 length is 16 residues. The V segment lost 2 bases and the J segment 9 bases; nucleotides outside the gene matches: 9. This CDR3 reads CASSYRSGRGAPEQFF. Here the CDR3 DNA reads TGTGCCAGCAGTTACCGTAGCGGGAGGGGGGCGCCTGAGCAGTTCTTC.

V and J are TRBV14 and TRBJ2-5; perhaps TRBD2 as D (5 bases). V lost 0 bases, J lost 4 bases, and 15 bases lay in between. The CDR3 is 16 residues long. The germline V gene has CDR1 SGHDN and CDR2 FVKESK. The CDR3 coding sequence is TGTGCCAGCAGCCAAGATTCATTCGGGGATCGAGAGACCCAGTACTTC. This sequence encodes CASSQDSFGDRETQYF. The whole variable domain, filled in from reference TRBV14 and TRBJ2-5, reads EAGVTQFPSHSVIEKGQTVTLRCDPISGHDNLYWYRRVMGKEIKFLLHFVKESKQDESGMPNNRFLAERTGGTYSTLKVQPAELEDSGVYFCASSQDSFGDRETQYFGPGTRLLVL.

The rearrangement links TRBV28 to TRBJ1-1, with unresolved D. Germline V gene sequence: CDR1 MDHEN, CDR2 SYDVKM. Trimming took off 6 bases at V and 1 base at J, with 15 bases between the two ends. The CDR3 is 15 residues long. The CDR3 protein is CASSPGLSENTEAFF. The CDR3, as DNA: TGTGCCAGCAGCCCAGGCCTATCAGAGAACACTGAAGCTTTCTTT.

On this clone: A read error may produce the germline difference seen at one junction end. The sample holds other DNA sequences that translate to the same CDR3. The V and J genes are TRBV13 and TRBJ2-7; D perhaps matches TRBD1 (5 bases). The germline gives CDR1 PRHDT, CDR2 FYEKMQ (reference sequence). This CDR3 spans 12 amino acids. The CDR3 protein is CASSLDSYEQYF. The CDR3 bases are TGTGCCAGCAGTTTAGACAGCTACGAGCAGTACTTC.

In regard to this clone: The sample contains more than one DNA sequence encoding this CDR3. The V and J genes are TRBV4-3 and TRBJ1-1; a weak D match, TRBD1 (5 bases). V was cut by 1 base and J by 4 bases, with 10 bases left in between. CDR1 is LGHNA, CDR2 YSLEER, per germline. This CDR3 has 14 amino acids. CDR3 DNA sequence: TGCGCCAGCAGCCAAGTCGGGGGAGGCACTGAAGCTTTCTTT. Translation: CASSQVGGGTEAFF.

V usage is TRBV5-8 and J usage is TRBJ1-5; D might be TRBD1 (5 bases). Germline CDR1 reads SGHTS; CDR2 reads YDEGEE. The CDR3 has 17 residues. The ends were cut back, 5 bases at V and 2 bases at J, with 20 bases in the middle. CDR3 in amino acids: CASRSRGRGVGNQPQHF. In DNA form, the CDR3 reads TGTGCCAGCAGAAGTAGGGGACGAGGGGTGGGCAATCAGCCCCAGCATTTT.

The chain carries TRBV27 and TRBJ2-3; 12 nucleotides agree with TRBD2. Germline V gene data show CDR1 as MNHEY and CDR2 as SMNVEV (reference sequence). The CDR3 is 18 residues long. Trimming at V came to 6 bases and at J to 2 bases, leaving 12 bases not matched to a gene. The CDR3 nucleotides read TGTGCCAGCAGCACCCTTTCTAGCGGGAGGGCCCCCACAGATACGCAGTATTTT. Its translation is CASSTLSSGRAPTDTQYF.

On this clone itself: An end of the junction does not agree with germline; a read error may underlie this. The V and J genes are TRBV7-7 and TRBJ2-5; TRBD2 matches at 7 bases. CDR3 length: 16 residues. Germline CDR1 reads SSHAT; CDR2 reads FNYEAQ (reference sequence). The chain's CDR3 is CASSLGAGAPQETQYF. The CDR3 DNA sequence: TGTGCTAGCAGCTTAGGGGCGGGAGCCCCCCAAGAGACCCAGTACTTC.

This chain connects TRBV6-6 to TRBJ1-4; D is unresolved. V lost 0 bases and J lost 10, with 12 bases in between. The CDR3 consists of 14 residues. Germline V gene lookup returns CDR1 MNHNY and CDR2 SVGAGI (reference sequence). The CDR3 nucleotides are TGTGCCAGCAGTTACTCCGGGGAGTTAGGAAAACTGTTTTTT. It is translated as CASSYSGELGKLFF.

The chain has TRBV7-9 and TRBJ2-1; 8 bases fit TRBD2. The CDR3 consists of 15 residues. Germline V gene lookup returns CDR1 SEHNR and CDR2 FQNEAQ (reference sequence). Trimming took 6 bases from V and 4 from J; bases not matched to a gene: 8. CDR3 in amino acids: CASRAPGRAYNEQFF. DNA of the CDR3: TGTGCCAGCAGAGCACCCGGGAGGGCTTACAATGAGCAGTTCTTC.

The chain links TRBV13 to TRBJ2-7, with D maybe TRBD1 (6 bases). This CDR3 region has 14 residues. Germline CDR1 reads PRHDT; CDR2 reads FYEKMQ (reference sequence). The V gene lost 0 bases and the J gene lost 3 bases, with 9 bases spanning the gap. The CDR3 nucleotides are TGTGCCAGCAGCTTAGGCAGACAGGACTACGAGCAGTACTTC. Encoded protein: CASSLGRQDYEQYF.

This rearrangement joins TRBV7-3 to TRBJ2-5; D assignment may be TRBD1 or TRBD2 (5 bases each). CDR1 is SGHTA and CDR2 is FQGTGA in the germline V gene. There are 15 residues in the CDR3. Deletions cut 2 bases from V and 1 base from J, with 11 bases between. The CDR3 DNA sequence: TGTGCCAGCAGCTTATATCCGGGGCTCCAAGAGACCCAGTACTTC. This gives the protein CASSLYPGLQETQYF. The full variable domain, its missing parts supplied by reference TRBV7-3 and TRBJ2-5, is GAGVSQTPSNKVTEKGKYVELRCDPISGHTALYWYRQSLGQGPEFLIYFQGTGAADDSGLPNDRFFAVRPEGSVSTLKIQRTERGDSAVYLCASSLYPGLQETQYFGPGTRLLVL.

The V gene is TRBV5-6, the J gene TRBJ1-6, with D unresolved. Per the germline V gene, CDR1 is SGHDT and CDR2 is YYEEEE. V was pared by 1 base and J by 0 bases, with 11 bases between. The CDR3 consists of 17 residues. DNA of the CDR3: TGTGCCAGCAGCTTGAATGGATACGGCTCCTATAATTCACCCCTCCACTTT. Translation gives CASSLNGYGSYNSPLHF. Looking up the rest from reference TRBV5-6 and TRBJ1-6 gives the full variable domain: DAGVTQSPTHLIKTRGQQVTLRCSPKSGHDTVSWYQQALGQGPQFIFQYYEEEERQRGNFPDRFSGHQFPNYSSELNVNALLLGDSALYLCASSLNGYGSYNSPLHFGNGTRLTVT.

The chain carries TRBV5-4 and TRBJ1-1; 12 bases are a match to TRBD1. This CDR3 is built from 14 residues. The germline V gene has CDR1 SGHNT and CDR2 YYREEE (reference sequence). Germline trimming cut 3 bases from V and 9 bases from J; bases unmatched to any gene: 6. The CDR3 nucleotides are TGTGCCAGCAGCTCGGGACAGGGGGCTGAGAAAGCTTTCTTT. This codes for CASSSGQGAEKAFF.

The genes are TRBV28 and TRBJ1-1, with a tentative D call TRBD1 (5 bases). The germline CDR1 and CDR2 sequences are MDHEN and SYDVKM. CDR3 length: 15 residues. Trimming shortened V by 5 bases and J by 1 base, and 14 bases separated the two germline ends. CDR3 bases: TGTGCCAGCAGTGCCAGACAGAGAACGAACACTGAAGCTTTCTTT. Translation: CASSARQRTNTEAFF.

V gene TRBV7-9 combines with J gene TRBJ2-5, with D uncertain. The CDR3 runs 16 residues. V dropped 5 bases and J dropped 1 base, with 17 bases sitting between them. Germline assignment: CDR1 SEHNR and CDR2 FQNEAQ (reference sequence). CDR3 sequence (DNA): TGTGCCAGCAGCAATCCACTGGACCCGCTCCAAGAGACCCAGTACTTC. Amino acids: CASSNPLDPLQETQYF.

Only one count was recorded for this clone. This sequence joins TRBV2 and TRBJ2-3; weak D call: TRBD1 (5 bases). Trimming shortened V by 0 bases and J by 0 bases, and 19 bases separated the two germline ends. Germline assignment: CDR1 SNHLY and CDR2 FYNNEI. The CDR3 contains 19 residues. DNA for the CDR3: TGTGCCAGCAGTGAAGCGGAAGGGAAGGGGCCAAGTAGCACAGATACGCAGTATTTT. This sequence encodes CASSEAEGKGPSSTDTQYF.

This clone was counted a single time. CDR3 in DNA: TGTGCCAGCAGTTCACGGACTAGCGGGTCAGATACGCAGTATTTT. As protein: CASSSRTSGSDTQYF. The chain uses TRBV6-6 and TRBJ2-3; TRBD2 matches at 11 bases. CDR1 MNHNY and CDR2 SVGAGI come from the germline V gene (reference sequence). The junction had 4 bases not matched to a gene; V was cut back by 4 bases and J by 4 bases. The length of the CDR3 is 15 residues.